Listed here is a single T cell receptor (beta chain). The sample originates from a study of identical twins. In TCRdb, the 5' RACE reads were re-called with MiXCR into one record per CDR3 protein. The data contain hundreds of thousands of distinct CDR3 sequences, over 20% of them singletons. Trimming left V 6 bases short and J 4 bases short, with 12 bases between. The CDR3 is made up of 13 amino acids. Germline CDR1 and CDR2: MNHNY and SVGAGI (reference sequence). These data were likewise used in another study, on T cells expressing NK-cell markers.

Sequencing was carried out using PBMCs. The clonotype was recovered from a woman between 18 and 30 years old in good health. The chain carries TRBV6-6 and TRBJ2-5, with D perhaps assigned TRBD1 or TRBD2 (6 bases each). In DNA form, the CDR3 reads TGTGCCAGCAGACGGGGGCAAGGAGAGACCCAGTACTTC. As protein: CASRRGQGETQYF.